In its sample, the clone carrying this TCR beta chain was seen a few times. As every portion of the isolated RNA was reverse transcribed, the sequencing read expressed TCRB transcripts. Assay: immunoSEQ multiplex PCR; the TCRdb copy retains only in-frame clones and omits some. The data show approximately 84,000 clones, roughly 30% seen once. The entry originates in a study of beta chain features in type 1 diabetes. The CDR3 loop spans 13 amino acids. CDR1 is SGHDN and CDR2 is FVKESK in the germline V gene. Trimming cost V 4 bases and J 5 bases, with 11 bases left between them. The single heparinised draw taken from each donor contained 90 to 150 mL of blood on average.

The chain couples TRBV14 to TRBJ2-5; weak D call: TRBD1 (5 bases). The clonotype was recovered from a woman between 18 and 29 years old in good health. The sequenced sample consisted of stem cell memory CD4+ T cells from blood. The CDR3 reads CASSLYPGETQYF. As DNA, the CDR3 is TGTGCCAGCAGCCTATACCCAGGGGAGACCCAGTACTTC.